Presented here are 5 T cell receptor beta chains from one specimen sequenced in a study of T cell responses to AZD1222 COVID-19 vaccine. Produced via immunoSEQ multiplex PCR; TCRdb's table is partial and in-frame only. Of 65,000 to 70,000 clones in the sample, 83% were seen once. Sequences were derived from peripheral blood, sampled 28 days after the second AZD1222 dose. All receptors come from an adult who received the AZD1222 COVID-19 vaccine.

The sample holds a few counts of this clone. The CDR3 spells CASSLGGGGTDTQYF. CDR3 coding DNA: TGTGCCAGCAGTTTAGGGGGCGGGGGCACAGATACGCAGTATTTT. The gene calls are TRBV27 and TRBJ2-3; D may be TRBD1 or TRBD2 (6 bases each). Trimming took 2 bases from V and 1 from J, leaving 10 bases between them. The CDR3 spans 15 residues. Germline assignment: CDR1 MNHEY and CDR2 SMNVEV (reference sequence).

This clone was found once. The CDR3 DNA is TGTGCCAGCAGAACAGGGGGCGGAGGTGAAAAACTGTTTTTT. Translating it yields CASRTGGGGEKLFF. The chain has TRBV5-5 and TRBJ1-4, with TRBD1 identical over 9 bases. CDR1 and CDR2 (germline): SGHKS, YYEKEE (reference sequence). The CDR3 sequence is 14 residues long. V dropped 5 bases and J dropped 7; count of bases not matched to a gene: 6.

This chain uses TRBV19 with TRBJ1-2; no reliable D call. Per the germline V gene, CDR1 is LNHDA and CDR2 is SQIVND (reference sequence). The CDR3 totals 16 residues. V shed 0 bases and J shed 1 base, with 12 bases lying between them. CDR3 bases: TGTGCCAGTAGTATAGATCCTTGGGCCTTTAACTATGGCTACACCTTC. This sequence encodes CASSIDPWAFNYGYTF.

The chain uses TRBV12-5 and TRBJ1-1, with D hard to call. Germline-derived CDR1 and CDR2 are LGHNT and FRNRAP. V was shortened by 0 bases and J by 9 bases, with 5 bases between the two germline ends. The length of the CDR3 is 11 residues. This CDR3 is CASGLVYQAFF. Here the CDR3 DNA reads TGTGCTAGTGGTTTGGTATACCAAGCTTTCTTT.

The chain links TRBV4-3 to TRBJ1-4; 7 nucleotides match TRBD1. Losses at the gene ends were 0 bases for V and 2 bases for J; bases not matched to a gene: 9. Germline CDR1 and CDR2: LGHNA and YSLEER. CDR3 length equals 18 residues. The CDR3 loop is CASSQDVRGRSTNEKLFF. CDR3 nucleotides: TGCGCCAGCAGCCAAGATGTGAGGGGGCGGTCTACTAATGAAAAACTGTTTTTT.